This T cell receptor (beta chain) was documented in a study of blood T cells in healthy people across ages. Study results and limitations: Long-lived donors had more naive CD4+ cells and higher diversity than aged donors. While age rose, TCR beta diversity per million T cells dropped in a roughly linear way.

In the case of this clonotype: The antigen remains undetermined.

For the second PCR, which ran for about 7 to 11 cycles, a sample-barcoded 5' primer and a J-beta primer mix were used. TCRdb re-analysed the 5' RACE reads in MiXCR, keeping a single row per CDR3 protein. Found here are around 620,000 distinct CDR3 sequences, roughly 29% of them singletons; the top ten hold roughly 18%. Each sample gave at least 6.5 million isolated PBMCs. The CDR3 length is 15 residues. The germline V gene has CDR1 LNHNV and CDR2 YYDKDF (reference sequence). The V end was cut by 0 bases, the J end by 1 base, with 9 bases between. This TCR was recovered from a woman aged 70-85 years in good health. The gene calls are TRBV15 and TRBJ2-5; D may be TRBD2 (5 bases). The sequenced sample consisted of blood. CDR3 nucleotides: TGTGCCACCAGCAGAGATATGGCGGGCCAAGAGACCCAGTACTTC. This translates into CATSRDMAGQETQYF.